This is a list of T cell receptor beta chains from one sample in a study of blood T cell repertoires in COVID-19. TCRdb's copy holds only in-frame clones and misses some; the assay was immunoSEQ multiplex PCR. The sample lists roughly 200,000 clones; 82% were seen once. Sequencing was performed on PBMCs or T cells enriched from blood (not recorded which). The receptors stem from a middle-aged man who had recovered from COVID-19. The conserved cysteine and the conserved F or W are not part of the CDR3 here. Part of the rows lack a size; the others show once, few, many or a class for expanded clones.

J: TRBJ2-1
V: TRBV15
size: NA
CDR3: ATSSGAGGAYNEQF

J: TRBJ2-1
V: TRBV18
size: NA
CDR3: ASSPSWTGGLADEQF

J: TRBJ2-3
V: TRBV5-1
size: NA
CDR3: ASSLGQNTDTQY

J: TRBJ1-4
V: TRBV11-2
size: NA
CDR3: ASSPGQGAREKLF

J: TRBJ2-3
V: TRBV5-1
size: NA
CDR3: ASSLGQGPDTQY

J: TRBJ2-1
V: TRBV9
size: NA
CDR3: ASSPGTSKVAEQF

J: TRBJ2-3
V: TRBV24-1
size: NA
CDR3: ATSDVRDTQY

J: TRBJ2-1
V: TRBV4-3
size: once
CDR3: ASSQETGARYNEQF

J: TRBJ1-5
V: TRBV10-3
size: NA
CDR3: AISGGPTGGRNQPQH

J: TRBJ2-1
V: TRBV20-1
size: few
CDR3: SAQTVNEQF

J: TRBJ2-3
V: TRBV7-3
size: NA
CDR3: ASSLEATDTQY

J: TRBJ2-3
V: TRBV19
size: NA
CDR3: ASSIVGAALLTDTQY

J: TRBJ2-7
V: TRBV28
size: once
CDR3: ASSWSGQVLEQY

J: TRBJ2-1
V: TRBV18
size: NA
CDR3: ASSPQGQGYNEQF

J: TRBJ2-1
V: TRBV5-5
size: NA
CDR3: ASRLPDSNEQF

J: TRBJ1-2
V: TRBV19
size: few
CDR3: ASTEQGNYGYT

J: TRBJ1-1
V: TRBV5-1
size: NA
CDR3: ASTLDPSGEAF

J: TRBJ2-3
V: TRBV4-2
size: NA
CDR3: ASSQVGAESTDTQY

J: TRBJ2-1
V: TRBV24-1
size: once
CDR3: ATSDPPGGSYNEQF

J: TRBJ2-1
V: TRBV15
size: NA
CDR3: ATSRDLGEVRNEQF

J: TRBJ1-4
V: TRBV9
size: few
CDR3: ASSPTVTHEKLF

J: TRBJ1-6
V: TRBV7-9
size: few
CDR3: ASSSPGVRSPLH

J: TRBJ2-3
V: TRBV18
size: once
CDR3: ASSHRSGRLTDTQY

J: TRBJ1-1
V: TRBV29-1
size: NA
CDR3: SVVRVEAF

J: TRBJ1-6
V: TRBV4-1
size: NA
CDR3: ASSQDTRRPLH

J: TRBJ1-1
V: TRBV28
size: NA
CDR3: ASSPGQGSTEAF

J: TRBJ1-2
V: TRBV5-4
size: NA
CDR3: ASSLSRGGQGGGYT